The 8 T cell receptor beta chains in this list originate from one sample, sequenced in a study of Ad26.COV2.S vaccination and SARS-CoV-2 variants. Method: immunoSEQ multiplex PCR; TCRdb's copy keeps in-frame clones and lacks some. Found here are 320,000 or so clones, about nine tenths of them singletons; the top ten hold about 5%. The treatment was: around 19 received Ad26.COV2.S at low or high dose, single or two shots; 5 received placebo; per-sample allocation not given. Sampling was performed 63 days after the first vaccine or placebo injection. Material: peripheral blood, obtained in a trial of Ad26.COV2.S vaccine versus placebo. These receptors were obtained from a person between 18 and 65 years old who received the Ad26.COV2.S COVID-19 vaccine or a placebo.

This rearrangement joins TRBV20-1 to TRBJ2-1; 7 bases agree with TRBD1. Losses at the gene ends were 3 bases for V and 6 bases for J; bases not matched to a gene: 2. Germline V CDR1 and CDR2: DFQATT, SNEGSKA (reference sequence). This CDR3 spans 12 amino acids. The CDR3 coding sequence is TGCAGTGCTAGTTCAGGGGGCAATGAGCAGTTCTTC. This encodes CSASSGGNEQFF.

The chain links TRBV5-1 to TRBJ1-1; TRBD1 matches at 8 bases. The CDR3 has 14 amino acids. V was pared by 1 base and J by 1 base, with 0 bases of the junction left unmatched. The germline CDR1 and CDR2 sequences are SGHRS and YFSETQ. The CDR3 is CASSLTGGNTEAFF. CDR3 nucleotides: TGCGCCAGCAGCTTGACAGGGGGGAACACTGAAGCTTTCTTT.

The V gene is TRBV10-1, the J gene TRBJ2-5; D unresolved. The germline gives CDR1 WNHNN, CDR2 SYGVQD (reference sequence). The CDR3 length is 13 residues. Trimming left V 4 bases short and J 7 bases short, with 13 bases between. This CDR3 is CASSGGPEATQYF. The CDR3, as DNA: TGCGCCAGCAGTGGAGGCCCCGAAGCGACCCAGTACTTC.

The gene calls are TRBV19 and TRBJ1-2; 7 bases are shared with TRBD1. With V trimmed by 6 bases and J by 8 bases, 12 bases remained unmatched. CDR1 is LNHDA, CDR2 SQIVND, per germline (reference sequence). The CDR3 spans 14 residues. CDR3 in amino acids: CASSHDREAGGYTF. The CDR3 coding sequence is TGTGCCAGTAGCCACGACAGGGAGGCTGGCGGCTACACCTTC.

The CDR3 DNA reads TGTGCCAGCAGTGTTCGGACAGGGTTTGGACAGCCCCAGCATTTT. It specifies CASSVRTGFGQPQHF. The chain couples TRBV27 to TRBJ1-5; 8 positions match TRBD1. V was pared by 5 bases and J by 7 bases, with 10 bases of the junction left unmatched. This CDR3 comprises 15 residues. Germline V gene data show CDR1 as MNHEY and CDR2 as SMNVEV (reference sequence).

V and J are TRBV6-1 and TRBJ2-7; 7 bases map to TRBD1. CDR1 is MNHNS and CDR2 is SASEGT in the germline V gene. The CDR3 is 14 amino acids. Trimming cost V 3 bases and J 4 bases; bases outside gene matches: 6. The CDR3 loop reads CASSDNGRGYEQYF. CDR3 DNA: TGTGCCAGCAGTGACAATGGCAGGGGGTACGAGCAGTACTTC.

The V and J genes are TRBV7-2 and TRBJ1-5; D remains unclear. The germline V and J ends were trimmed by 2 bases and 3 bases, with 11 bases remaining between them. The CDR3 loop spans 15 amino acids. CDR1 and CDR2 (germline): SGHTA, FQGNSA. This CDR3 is CASSLNGQFNQPQHF. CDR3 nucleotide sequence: TGTGCCAGCAGCTTAAACGGCCAGTTCAATCAGCCCCAGCATTTT.

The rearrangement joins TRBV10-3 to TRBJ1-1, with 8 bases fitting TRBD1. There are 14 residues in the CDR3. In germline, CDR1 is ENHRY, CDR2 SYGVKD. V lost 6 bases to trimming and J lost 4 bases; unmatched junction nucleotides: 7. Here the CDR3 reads CAIREADRVTEAFF. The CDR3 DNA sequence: TGTGCCATCAGGGAAGCGGACAGGGTCACTGAAGCTTTCTTT.